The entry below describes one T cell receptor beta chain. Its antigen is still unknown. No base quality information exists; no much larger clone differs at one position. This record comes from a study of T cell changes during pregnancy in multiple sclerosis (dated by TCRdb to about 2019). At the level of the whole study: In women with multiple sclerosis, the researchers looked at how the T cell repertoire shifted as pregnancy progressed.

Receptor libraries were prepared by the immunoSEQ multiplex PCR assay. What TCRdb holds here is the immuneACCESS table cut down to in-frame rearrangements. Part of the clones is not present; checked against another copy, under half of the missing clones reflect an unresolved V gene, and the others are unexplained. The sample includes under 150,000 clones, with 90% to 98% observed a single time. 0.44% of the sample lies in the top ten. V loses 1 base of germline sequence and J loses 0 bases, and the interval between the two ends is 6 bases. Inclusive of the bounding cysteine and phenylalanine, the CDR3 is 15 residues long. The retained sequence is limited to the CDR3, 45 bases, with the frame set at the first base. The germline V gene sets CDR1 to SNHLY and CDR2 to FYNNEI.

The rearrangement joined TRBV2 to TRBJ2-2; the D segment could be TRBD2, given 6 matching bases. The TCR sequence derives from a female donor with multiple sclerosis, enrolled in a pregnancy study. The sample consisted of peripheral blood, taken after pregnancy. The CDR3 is CASSEVAANTGELFF. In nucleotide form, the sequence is TGTGCCAGCAGTGAAGTAGCGGCGAACACCGGGGAGCTGTTTTTT.